This record concerns one TCR beta chain sequence. The data stem from a study of shared clonotypes between healthy human individuals. Using immunoSEQ multiplex PCR, the repertoire was profiled, and TCRdb retains in-frame clones only, with some absent. The data show about 2.1 million clones, 93% seen once. The germline gives CDR1 MNHEY, CDR2 SMNVEV (reference sequence). Trimming removed 3 bases at V and 5 bases at J, with 14 bases between. The CDR3 is made up of 14 amino acids. Naive CD8 populations comprised CD45RO-negative cells positively selected for CCR7, excluding terminally differentiated effector memory CD45RA+ cells.

This rearrangement joins TRBV27 to TRBJ2-7, with D uncertain. The source of this sequence is a man aged 18 to 29 in good health. Some clones in this sample may be carry-over from other donors' samples. The sequenced material came from naive CD8+ T cells from PBMCs. CDR3 sequence reads: CASSFLRNPDEQYF. The CDR3 nucleotides are TGTGCCAGCAGTTTTCTTAGAAATCCCGACGAGCAGTACTTC.